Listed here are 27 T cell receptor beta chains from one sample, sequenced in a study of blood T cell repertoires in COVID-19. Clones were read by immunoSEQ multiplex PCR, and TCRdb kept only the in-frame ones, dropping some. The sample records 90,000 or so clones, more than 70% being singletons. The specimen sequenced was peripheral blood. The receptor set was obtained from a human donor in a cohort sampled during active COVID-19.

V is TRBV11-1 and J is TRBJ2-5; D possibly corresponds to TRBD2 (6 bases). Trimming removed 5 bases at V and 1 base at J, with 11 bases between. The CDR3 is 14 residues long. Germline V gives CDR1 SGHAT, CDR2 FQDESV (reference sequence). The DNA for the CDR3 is TGTGCCAGCAGCGCGACCGGGGGCCAAGAGACCCAGTACTTC. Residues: CASSATGGQETQYF. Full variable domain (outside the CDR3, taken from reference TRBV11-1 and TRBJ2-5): EAEVAQSPRYKITEKSQAVAFWCDPISGHATLYWYRQILGQGPELLVQFQDESVVDDSQLPKDRFSAERLKGVDSTLKIQPAELGDSAMYLCASSATGGQETQYFGPGTRLLVL.

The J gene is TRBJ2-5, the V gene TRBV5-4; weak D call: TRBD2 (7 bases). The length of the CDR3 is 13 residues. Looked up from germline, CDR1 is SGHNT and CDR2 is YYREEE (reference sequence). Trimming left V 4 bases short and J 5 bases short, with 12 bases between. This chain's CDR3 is CASSATGGETQYF. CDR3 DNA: TGTGCCAGCAGCGCCACGGGGGGCGAGACCCAGTACTTC.

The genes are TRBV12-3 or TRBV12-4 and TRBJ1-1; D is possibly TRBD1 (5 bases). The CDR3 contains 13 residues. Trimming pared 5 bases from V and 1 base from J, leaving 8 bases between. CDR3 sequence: CASSLTGNTEAFF. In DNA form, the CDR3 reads TGTGCCAGCAGTCTTACAGGGAACACTGAAGCTTTCTTT.

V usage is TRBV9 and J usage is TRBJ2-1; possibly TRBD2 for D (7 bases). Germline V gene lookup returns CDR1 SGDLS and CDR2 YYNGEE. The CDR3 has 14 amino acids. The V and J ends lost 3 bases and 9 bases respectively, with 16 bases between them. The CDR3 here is CASSEGGDPSEQFF. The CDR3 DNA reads TGTGCCAGCAGCGAGGGGGGGGACCCAAGTGAGCAGTTCTTC.

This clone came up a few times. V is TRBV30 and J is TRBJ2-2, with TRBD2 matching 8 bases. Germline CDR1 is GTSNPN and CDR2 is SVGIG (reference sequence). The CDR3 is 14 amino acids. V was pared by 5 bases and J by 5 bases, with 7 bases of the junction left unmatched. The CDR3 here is CAWRRLAQTGELFF. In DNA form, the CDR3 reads TGTGCCTGGCGTCGACTAGCGCAGACCGGGGAGCTGTTTTTT. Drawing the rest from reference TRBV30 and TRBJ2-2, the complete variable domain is SQTIHQWPATLVQPVGSPLSLECTVEGTSNPNLYWYRQAAGRGLQLLFYSVGIGQISSEVPQNLSASRPQDRQFILSSKKLLLSDSGFYLCAWRRLAQTGELFFGEGSRLTVL.

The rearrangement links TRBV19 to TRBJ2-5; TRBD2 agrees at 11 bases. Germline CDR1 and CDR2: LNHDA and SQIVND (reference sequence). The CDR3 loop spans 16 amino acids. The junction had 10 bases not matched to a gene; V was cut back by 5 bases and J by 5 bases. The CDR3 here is CASSHTSGSVRETQYF. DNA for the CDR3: TGTGCCAGTAGTCACACTAGCGGGAGTGTGAGGGAGACCCAGTACTTC.

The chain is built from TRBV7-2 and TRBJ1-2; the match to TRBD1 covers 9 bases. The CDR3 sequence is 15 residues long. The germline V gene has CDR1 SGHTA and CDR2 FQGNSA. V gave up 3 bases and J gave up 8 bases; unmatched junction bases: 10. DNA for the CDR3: TGTGCCAGCAGCTTTGCCGGGACAGGGAAATGGGGCTACACCTTC. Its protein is CASSFAGTGKWGYTF.

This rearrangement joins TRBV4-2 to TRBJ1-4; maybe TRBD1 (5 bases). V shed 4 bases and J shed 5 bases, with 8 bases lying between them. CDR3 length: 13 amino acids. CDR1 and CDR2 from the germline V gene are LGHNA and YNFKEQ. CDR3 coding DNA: TGTGCCAGCAGCCGCGGGGCCAATGAAAAACTGTTTTTT. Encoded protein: CASSRGANEKLFF.

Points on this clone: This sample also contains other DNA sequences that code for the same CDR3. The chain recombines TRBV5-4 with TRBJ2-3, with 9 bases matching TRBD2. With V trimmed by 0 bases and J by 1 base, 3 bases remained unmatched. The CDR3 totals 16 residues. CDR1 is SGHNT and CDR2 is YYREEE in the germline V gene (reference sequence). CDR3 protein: CASSLGRGGRTDTQYF. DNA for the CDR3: TGTGCCAGCAGCTTGGGGCGGGGGGGACGCACAGATACGCAGTATTTT.

The CDR3 here is CASSSTGSMADTQYF. The CDR3 coding sequence is TGCGCCAGCAGCTCAACAGGATCGATGGCAGATACGCAGTATTTT. The chain joins TRBV5-1 to TRBJ2-3; possibly TRBD1 for D (5 bases). V lost 3 bases and J 4 bases, leaving 15 bases between the germline ends. CDR3 length: 15 residues. Germline V gene sequence: CDR1 SGHRS, CDR2 YFSETQ.

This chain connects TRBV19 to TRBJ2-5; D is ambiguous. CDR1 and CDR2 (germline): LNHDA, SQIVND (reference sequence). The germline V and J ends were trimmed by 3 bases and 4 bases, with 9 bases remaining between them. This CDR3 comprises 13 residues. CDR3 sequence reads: CASSMQLSETQYF. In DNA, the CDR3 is TGTGCCAGTAGTATGCAGTTATCAGAGACCCAGTACTTC. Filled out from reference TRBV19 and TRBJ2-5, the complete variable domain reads DGGITQSPKYLFRKEGQNVTLSCEQNLNHDAMYWYRQDPGQGLRLIYYSQIVNDFQKGDIAEGYSVSREKKESFPLTVTSAQKNPTAFYLCASSMQLSETQYFGPGTRLLVL.

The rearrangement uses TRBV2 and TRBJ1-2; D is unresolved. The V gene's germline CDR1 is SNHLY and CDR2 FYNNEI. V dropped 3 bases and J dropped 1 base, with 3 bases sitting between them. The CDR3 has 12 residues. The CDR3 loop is CASSDFNYGYTF. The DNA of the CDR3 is TGTGCCAGCAGTGACTTTAACTATGGCTACACCTTC.

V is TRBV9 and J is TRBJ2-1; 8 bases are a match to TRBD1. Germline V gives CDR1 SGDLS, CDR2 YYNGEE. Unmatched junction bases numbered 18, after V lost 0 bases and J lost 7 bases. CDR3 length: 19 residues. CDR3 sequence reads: CASSVGIGQGKTRENEQFF. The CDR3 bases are TGTGCCAGCAGCGTAGGGATCGGACAGGGAAAGACCCGAGAGAATGAGCAGTTCTTC.

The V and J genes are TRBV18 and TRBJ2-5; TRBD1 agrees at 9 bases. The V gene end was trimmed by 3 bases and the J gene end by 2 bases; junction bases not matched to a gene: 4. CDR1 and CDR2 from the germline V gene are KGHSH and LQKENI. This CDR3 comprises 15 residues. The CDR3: CASSPGTGKQETQYF. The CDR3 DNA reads TGTGCCAGCTCACCCGGGACAGGGAAACAAGAGACCCAGTACTTC.

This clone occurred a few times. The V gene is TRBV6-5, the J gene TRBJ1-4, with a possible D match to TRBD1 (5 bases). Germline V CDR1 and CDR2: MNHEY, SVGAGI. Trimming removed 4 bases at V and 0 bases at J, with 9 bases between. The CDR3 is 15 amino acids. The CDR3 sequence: CASSWGGATNEKLFF. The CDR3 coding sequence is TGTGCCAGCAGTTGGGGAGGGGCAACTAATGAAAAACTGTTTTTT.

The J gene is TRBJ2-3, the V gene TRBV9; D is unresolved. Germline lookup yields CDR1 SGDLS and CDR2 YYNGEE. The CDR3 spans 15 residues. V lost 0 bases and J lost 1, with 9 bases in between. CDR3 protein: CASSVASRGTDTQYF. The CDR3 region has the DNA TGTGCCAGCAGCGTAGCTTCTCGGGGCACAGATACGCAGTATTTT.

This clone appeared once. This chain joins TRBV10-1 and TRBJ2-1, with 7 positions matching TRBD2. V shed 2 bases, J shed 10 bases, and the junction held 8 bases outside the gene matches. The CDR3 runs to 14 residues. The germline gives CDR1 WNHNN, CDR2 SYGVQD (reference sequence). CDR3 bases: TGCGCCAGCAGTGAGAGCGGGGTCTGGAAGGAGCAGTTCTTC. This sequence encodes CASSESGVWKEQFF.

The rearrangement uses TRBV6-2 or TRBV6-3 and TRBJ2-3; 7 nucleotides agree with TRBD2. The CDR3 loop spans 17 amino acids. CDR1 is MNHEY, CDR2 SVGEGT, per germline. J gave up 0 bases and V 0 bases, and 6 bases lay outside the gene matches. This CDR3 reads CASSYSLAASSTDTQYF. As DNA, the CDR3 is TGTGCCAGCAGTTACTCCCTAGCGGCTTCTAGCACAGATACGCAGTATTTT.

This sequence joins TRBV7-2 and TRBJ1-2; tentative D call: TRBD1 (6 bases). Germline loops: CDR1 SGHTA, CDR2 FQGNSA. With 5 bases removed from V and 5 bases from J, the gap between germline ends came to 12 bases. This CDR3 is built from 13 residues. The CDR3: CASSAAQGYGYTF. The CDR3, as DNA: TGTGCCAGCAGCGCTGCACAGGGTTATGGCTACACCTTC. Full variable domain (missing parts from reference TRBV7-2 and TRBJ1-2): GAGVSQSPSNKVTEKGKDVELRCDPISGHTALYWYRQSLGQGLEFLIYFQGNSAPDKSGLPSDRFSAERTGGSVSTLTIQRTQQEDSAVYLCASSAAQGYGYTFGSGTRLTVV.

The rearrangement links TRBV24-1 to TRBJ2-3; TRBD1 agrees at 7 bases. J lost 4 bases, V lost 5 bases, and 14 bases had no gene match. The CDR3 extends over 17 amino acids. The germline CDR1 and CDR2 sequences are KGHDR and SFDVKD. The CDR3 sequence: CATSVSTGAGGADTQYF. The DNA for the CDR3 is TGTGCCACCAGTGTCTCTACTGGGGCAGGGGGAGCAGATACGCAGTATTTT.

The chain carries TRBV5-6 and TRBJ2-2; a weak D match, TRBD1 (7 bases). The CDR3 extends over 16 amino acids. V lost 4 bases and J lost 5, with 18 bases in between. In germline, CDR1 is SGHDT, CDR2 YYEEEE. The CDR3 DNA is TGTGCCAGCAGCCCAATCGGACAGGCGGGGACCGGGGAGCTGTTTTTT. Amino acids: CASSPIGQAGTGELFF. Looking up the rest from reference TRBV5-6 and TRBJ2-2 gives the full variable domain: DAGVTQSPTHLIKTRGQQVTLRCSPKSGHDTVSWYQQALGQGPQFIFQYYEEEERQRGNFPDRFSGHQFPNYSSELNVNALLLGDSALYLCASSPIGQAGTGELFFGEGSRLTVL.

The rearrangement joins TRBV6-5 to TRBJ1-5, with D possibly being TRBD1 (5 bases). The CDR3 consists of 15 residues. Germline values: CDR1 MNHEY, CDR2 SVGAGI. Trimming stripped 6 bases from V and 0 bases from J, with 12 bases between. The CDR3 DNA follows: TGTGCCAGCAGAAAGGGGCAGGATAGCAATCAGCCCCAGCATTTT. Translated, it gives CASRKGQDSNQPQHF.

The CDR3: CASSTTFGLAADTQYF. CDR3 bases: TGTGCCAGTAGTACTACATTCGGACTAGCGGCAGATACGCAGTATTTT. The chain uses TRBV19 and TRBJ2-3, with 10 positions matching TRBD2. V trimming: 4 bases; J trimming: 4 bases; junction bases outside the gene matches: 8. This CDR3 contains 16 residues. Germline CDR1 LNHDA, CDR2 SQIVND (reference sequence).

The CDR3 protein is CAWSFGSGTYEQYF. CDR3 coding DNA: TGTGCCTGGAGTTTTGGTAGCGGAACCTACGAGCAGTACTTC. The J gene is TRBJ2-7, the V gene TRBV30, with D possibly TRBD2 on 6 matching bases. CDR3 length: 14 residues. Trimming took 2 bases from V and 2 from J, leaving 13 bases between them. Germline V CDR1 and CDR2: GTSNPN, SVGIG (reference sequence).

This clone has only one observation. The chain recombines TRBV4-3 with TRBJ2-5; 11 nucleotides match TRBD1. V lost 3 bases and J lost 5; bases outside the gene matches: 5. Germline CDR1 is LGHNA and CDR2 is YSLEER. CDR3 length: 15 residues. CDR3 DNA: TGCGCCAGCAGCCAGCGGACAGGGGGCACGGAGACCCAGTACTTC. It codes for CASSQRTGGTETQYF.

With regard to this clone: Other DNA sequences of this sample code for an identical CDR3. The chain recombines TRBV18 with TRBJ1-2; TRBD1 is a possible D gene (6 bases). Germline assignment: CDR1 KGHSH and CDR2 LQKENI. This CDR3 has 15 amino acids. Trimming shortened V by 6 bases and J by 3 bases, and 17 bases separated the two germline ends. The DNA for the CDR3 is TGTGCCAGCTCGGCCTCGGGACAAGGTGACTATGGCTACACCTTC. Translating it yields CASSASGQGDYGYTF.

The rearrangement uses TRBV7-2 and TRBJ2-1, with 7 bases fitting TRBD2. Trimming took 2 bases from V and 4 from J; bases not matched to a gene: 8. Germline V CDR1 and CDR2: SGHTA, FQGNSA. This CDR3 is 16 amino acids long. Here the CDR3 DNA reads TGTGCCAGCAGCTTATTTCCGGGACTATCTTACAATGAGCAGTTCTTC. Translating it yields CASSLFPGLSYNEQFF.